The clone carrying this T cell receptor beta chain showed up many times. The antigen is unknown. The entry originates in a study of identical twins. The study's findings and limits: Within twin pairs, the out-of-frame alpha sequences they shared showed excess low generation probability. Memory repertoires showed no such pattern, whereas abundant cord blood beta clonotypes carried fewer insertions. Its conclusions, products of cross-sectional statistical analysis, did not come from following the same donors.

TCRdb reanalysed the 5' RACE reads using MiXCR and keeps one entry per CDR3 protein. The table lists around 370,000 distinct CDR3 sequences, around 9% of them singletons. This receptor was obtained from a woman aged 50 to 60 in good health. Material for sequencing was naive T cells sorted from blood.

Here the CDR3 reads CASIPPSGKLFF. In DNA form, the CDR3 reads TGTGCCAGCATCCCTCCATCGGGAAAACTGTTTTTT. V usage is TRBV12-3 or TRBV12-4 and J usage is TRBJ1-4; D is unresolved. This CDR3 region has 12 residues. V was trimmed by 7 bases and J by 10 bases, leaving 13 bases between them.